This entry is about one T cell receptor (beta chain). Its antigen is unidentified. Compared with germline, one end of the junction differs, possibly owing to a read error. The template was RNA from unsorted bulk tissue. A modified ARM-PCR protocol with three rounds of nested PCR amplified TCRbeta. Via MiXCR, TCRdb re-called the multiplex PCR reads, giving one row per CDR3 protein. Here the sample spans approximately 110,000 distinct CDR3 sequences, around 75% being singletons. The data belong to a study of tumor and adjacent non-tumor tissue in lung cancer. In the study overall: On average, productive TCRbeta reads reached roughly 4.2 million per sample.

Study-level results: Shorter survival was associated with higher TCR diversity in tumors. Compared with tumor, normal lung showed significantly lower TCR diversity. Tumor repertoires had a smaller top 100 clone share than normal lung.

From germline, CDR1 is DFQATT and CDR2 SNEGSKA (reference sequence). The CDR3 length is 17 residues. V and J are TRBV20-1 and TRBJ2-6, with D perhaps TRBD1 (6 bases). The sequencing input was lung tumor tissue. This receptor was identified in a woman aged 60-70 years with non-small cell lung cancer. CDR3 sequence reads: CSGIYDRTFSGANVLTF. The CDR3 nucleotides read TGCAGCGGTATTTACGACAGGACCTTCTCTGGGGCCAACGTCCTAACTTTC.